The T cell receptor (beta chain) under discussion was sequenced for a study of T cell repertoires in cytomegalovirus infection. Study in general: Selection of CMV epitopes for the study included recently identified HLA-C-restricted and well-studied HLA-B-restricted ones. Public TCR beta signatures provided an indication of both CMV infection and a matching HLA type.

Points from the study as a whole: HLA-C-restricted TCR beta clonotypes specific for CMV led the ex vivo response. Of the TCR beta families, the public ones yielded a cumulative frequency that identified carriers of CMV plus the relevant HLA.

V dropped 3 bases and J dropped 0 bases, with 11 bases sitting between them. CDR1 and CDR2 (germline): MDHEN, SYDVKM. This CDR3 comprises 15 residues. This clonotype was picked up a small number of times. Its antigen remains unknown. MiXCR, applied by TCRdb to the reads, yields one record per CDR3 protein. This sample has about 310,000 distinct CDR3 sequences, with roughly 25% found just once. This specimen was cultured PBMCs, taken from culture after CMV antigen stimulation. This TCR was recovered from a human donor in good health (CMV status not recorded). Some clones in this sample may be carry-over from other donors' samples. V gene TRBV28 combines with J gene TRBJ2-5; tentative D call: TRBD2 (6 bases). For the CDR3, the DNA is TGTGCCAGCAGTTTTGGACTATTTAACCAAGAGACCCAGTACTTC. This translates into CASSFGLFNQETQYF.